The 31 T cell receptor beta chains given below trace back to one sample, sequenced in a study of blood T cells in healthy people across ages. PCR was performed a second time for about 7 to 11 cycles using a sample-barcoded 5' primer and a J-beta primer mix. TCRdb re-called the 5' RACE reads through MiXCR, storing one row per CDR3 protein. The sample contains 650,000 to 800,000 distinct CDR3 sequences, 40% to 65% of which appear only once. Sequencing was done on a sample of blood. The receptors originated from a woman over 75 in good health.

About this clonotype itself: Being one base from a much bigger clone, this may be a read error. The rearrangement links TRBV20-1 to TRBJ2-1, with D maybe TRBD2 (7 bases). The CDR3 consists of 11 residues. CDR1 and CDR2 from the germline V gene are DFQATT and SNEGSKA (reference sequence). V lost 6 bases to trimming and J lost 13 bases, with 16 bases between them. CDR3 protein: CSAVGGETQFF. The CDR3 DNA reads TGCAGTGCCGTAGGGGGGGAGACCCAGTTCTTC.

The chain combines TRBV5-1 with TRBJ2-1; unclear D gene. Trimming pared 3 bases from V and 0 bases from J, leaving 10 bases between. The germline CDR1 and CDR2 sequences are SGHRS and YFSETQ. CDR3 length: 15 amino acids. CDR3 in DNA: TGCGCCAGCAGCTACGACCCAAACTCCTACAATGAGCAGTTCTTC. Its protein is CASSYDPNSYNEQFF.

This chain joins TRBV2 and TRBJ2-1, with 9 bases that match TRBD1. The assigned J gene may be wrong: the sequence end matches TRBJ2-7 better. Germline V gene data show CDR1 as SNHLY and CDR2 as FYNNEI. This CDR3 has 15 amino acids. As DNA, the CDR3 is TGTGCCAGCAGTGAGGGACAGGGAGCGTACAATGAGCAGTACTTC. Protein sequence: CASSEGQGAYNEQYF.

With regard to this clonotype: A read error may account for a junction end that differs from germline. This chain connects TRBV7-3 to TRBJ2-2, with a weak D call TRBD2 (5 bases). The CDR3 runs 14 residues. Germline assignment: CDR1 SGHTA and CDR2 FQGTGA. CDR3 in amino acids: CTSSLLAGTGEQFF. The CDR3, as DNA: TGTACCAGCAGCTTATTGGCTGGCACCGGGGAGCAGTTTTTT.

The V and J genes are TRBV6-5 and TRBJ2-7; D is possibly TRBD1 (6 bases). Germline V CDR1 and CDR2: MNHEY, SVGAGI. The CDR3 length is 11 residues. V was pared by 6 bases and J by 11 bases, with 14 bases between. The CDR3 nucleotides are TGTGCCAGCAGCGGAACAGGGATGAAGTACTTC. Its translation: CASSGTGMKYF.

The genes are TRBV15 and TRBJ2-2, with D hard to call. This CDR3 region has 13 residues. V was shortened by 0 bases and J by 7 bases, with 6 bases between the two germline ends. Germline-derived CDR1 and CDR2 are LNHNV and YYDKDF (reference sequence). CDR3 in DNA: TGTGCCACCAGCAGAGATGAGGTCGGGGAGCTGTTTTTT. Translation gives CATSRDEVGELFF.

The gene calls are TRBV6-5 and TRBJ2-1, with TRBD2 matching 10 bases. This CDR3 has 15 amino acids. Germline CDR1 is MNHEY and CDR2 is SVGAGI. V lost 11 bases and J lost 3; bases outside the gene matches: 10. The CDR3 region is CASSTSGHIYNEQFF. The CDR3 DNA is TGTGCCTCCTCGACTAGCGGGCATATCTACAATGAGCAGTTCTTC.

This sequence joins TRBV4-3 and TRBJ2-1; no reliable D call. V lost 2 bases and J lost 10, with 9 bases in between. Germline-derived CDR1 and CDR2 are LGHNA and YSLEER. The CDR3 sequence is 12 residues long. Here the CDR3 DNA reads TGCGCCAGCAGCCAAATGGACGCGGAGCAGTTCTTC. This gives the protein CASSQMDAEQFF.

The chain is built from TRBV6-2 or TRBV6-3 and TRBJ2-1; maybe TRBD2 (6 bases). V lost 3 bases, J lost 5 bases, and 14 bases lay in between. This CDR3 region has 15 residues. CDR1 is MNHEY, CDR2 SVGEGT, per germline. CDR3 amino acids: CASSYLGLSNNEQFF. The CDR3 DNA reads TGTGCCAGCAGTTATCTCGGACTATCAAACAATGAGCAGTTCTTC.

The rearrangement joins TRBV11-2 to TRBJ2-6; tentative D call: TRBD1 (6 bases). The CDR3 spans 17 residues. CDR1 and CDR2 (germline): SGHAT, FQNNGV. V lost 2 bases and J 1 base, leaving 12 bases between the germline ends. The CDR3: CASSLWGQSSGANVLTF. The CDR3 DNA reads as TGTGCCAGCAGCTTATGGGGACAATCATCTGGGGCCAACGTCCTGACTTTC.

Ten or more counts support this clonotype. V gene TRBV28 combines with J gene TRBJ1-2; tentative D call: TRBD1 (6 bases). With 6 bases removed from V and 6 bases from J, the gap between germline ends came to 14 bases. CDR1 is MDHEN and CDR2 is SYDVKM in the germline V gene. The CDR3 is 13 amino acids. CDR3 DNA sequence: TGTGCCAGCAGCAGGGGCGGGGGAAATGGCTACACCTTC. Amino acid sequence: CASSRGGGNGYTF.

Details on this clonotype: A clone one base away is much larger, so this may be a read error. The chain combines TRBV14 with TRBJ2-1; TRBD2 matches at 8 bases. Germline CDR1 SGHDN, CDR2 FVKESK. CDR3 length equals 13 residues. The CDR3 protein is CASTGGNYNERFF. Here the CDR3 DNA reads TGTGCCAGCACGGGGGGGAATTACAATGAGCGGTTCTTC.

V usage is TRBV12-3 or TRBV12-4 and J usage is TRBJ1-5; no firm D call. Trimming shortened V by 3 bases and J by 1 base, and 10 bases separated the two germline ends. This CDR3 contains 15 residues. The CDR3 nucleotides are TGTGCCAGCAGTTTCGGGTCCACGAGCAATCAGCCCCAGCATTTT. It codes for CASSFGSTSNQPQHF.

The V gene is TRBV5-1, the J gene TRBJ2-2, with D possibly matching TRBD2 (7 bases). CDR3 length: 16 residues. The ends were cut back, 0 bases at V and 3 bases at J, with 12 bases in the middle. Germline V gene sequence: CDR1 SGHRS, CDR2 YFSETQ. The CDR3 DNA sequence: TGCGCCAGCAGCTTGGAACAGGGAGGGTACACCGGGGAGCTGTTTTTT. Its translation is CASSLEQGGYTGELFF.

There are a few counts of this clonotype. The rearrangement uses TRBV12-3 or TRBV12-4 and TRBJ1-1; D gene ambiguous. The CDR3 is 12 amino acids. Trimming cost V 6 bases and J 4 bases, with 9 bases left between them. CDR3 sequence reads: CASSPSGTEAFF. The DNA of the CDR3 is TGTGCCAGCAGCCCCTCGGGCACTGAAGCTTTCTTT.

This clonotype is a singleton in its sample. The chain recombines TRBV21-1 with TRBJ2-5; the table gives TRBD1 as D, unverified against the DNA. TRBV21-1 is given as a pseudogene. CDR3 length equals 16 residues. CDR3 region: CASSFGPRTGVETQYF. CDR3 DNA: TGTGCCAGCAGCTTTGGGCCGAGGACAGGGGTGGAGACCCAGTACTTC.

This chain joins TRBV20-1 and TRBJ1-5; no firm D call. Judging by the DNA end, TRBJ2-3 fits better; the J call may be wrong. Germline V gene sequence: CDR1 DFQATT, CDR2 SNEGSKA (reference sequence). This CDR3 region has 14 residues. In nucleotides, the CDR3 is TGCAGTGCTAGTCTAGGACCGAGCAATCAGCCCCAGTATTTT. Its translation: CSASLGPSNQPQYF.

The chain recombines TRBV11-2 with TRBJ2-5, with D possibly being TRBD2 (5 bases). Per the germline V gene, CDR1 is SGHAT and CDR2 is FQNNGV. The V gene lost 5 bases and the J gene lost 1 base, with 11 bases spanning the gap. The CDR3 runs 14 residues. Here the CDR3 DNA reads TGTGCCAGCAGCACAAAGGACTTCCAAGAGACCCAGTACTTC. Amino acids: CASSTKDFQETQYF.

As regards this clonotype: It may be a read error: a sequence one base away is much more abundant. The rearrangement joins TRBV27 to TRBJ2-6, with TRBD1 as a possible D gene (5 bases). The CDR3 runs 15 residues. Germline values: CDR1 MNHEY, CDR2 SMNVEV (reference sequence). The CDR3 DNA reads TGTGCCGGCAGTCAACCACAGGCTGGGGCCAACGTCCTGACTTTC. Amino acids: CAGSQPQAGANVLTF.

This clonotype has just one count. The chain carries TRBV29-1 and TRBJ2-5; D is possibly TRBD1 (6 bases). Germline V gives CDR1 SQVTM, CDR2 ANQGSEA. There are 12 residues in the CDR3. Trimming took off 6 bases at V and 4 bases at J, with 12 bases between the two ends. The CDR3 DNA reads TGCAGCGTGAAGACAGGAGCAGAGACCCAGTACTTC. It specifies CSVKTGAETQYF.

This sequence joins TRBV7-3 and TRBJ2-2; D not certain. The CDR3 length is 17 residues. Germline V gene data show CDR1 as SGHTA and CDR2 as FQGTGA. Trimming cost V 5 bases and J 1 base, with 17 bases left between them. CDR3 nucleotides: TGTGCCAGCAGCCCCACACCCGACTCCCAGAACACCGGGGAGCTGTTTTTT. This codes for CASSPTPDSQNTGELFF.

In regard to this clonotype: This may be a read error, as it is one base from a much larger clone. The chain couples TRBV3-1 to TRBJ2-3, with D tentatively TRBD1 (5 bases). Germline lookup yields CDR1 LGHDT and CDR2 YNNKEL (reference sequence). V lost 1 base and J 9 bases, leaving 8 bases between the germline ends. The CDR3 is made up of 12 amino acids. DNA for the CDR3: TGTGCCAGCAGCCAAGCGCAGGGCACGCAGTATTTT. Residues: CASSQAQGTQYF.

This clonotype turned up a few times. V is TRBV29-1 and J is TRBJ1-4; a possible D gene is TRBD1 (6 bases). V was trimmed by 5 bases and J by 7 bases, leaving 17 bases between them. The CDR3 totals 14 residues. CDR1 and CDR2 (germline): SQVTM, ANQGSEA. The CDR3 bases are TGCAGCGTTCCCTTAGGGGGTTACGGTGAAAAACTGTTTTTT. Protein product: CSVPLGGYGEKLFF. The entire variable domain, with the rest obtained from reference TRBV29-1 and TRBJ1-4, is as follows: SAVISQKPSRDICQRGTSLTIQCQVDSQVTMMFWYRQQPGQSLTLIATANQGSEATYESGFVIDKFPISRPNLTFSTLTVSNMSPEDSSIYLCSVPLGGYGEKLFFGSGTQLSVL.

V usage is TRBV5-1 and J usage is TRBJ2-1, with 8 bases identical to TRBD1. CDR1 is SGHRS and CDR2 is YFSETQ in the germline V gene. The V and J ends lost 6 bases and 9 bases, in that order; junction bases with no gene match: 11. This CDR3 has 14 residues. The CDR3, as DNA: TGCGCCAGCACGGATCAGGGGGCCCTTGGTGAGCAGTTCTTC. This encodes CASTDQGALGEQFF.

This chain uses TRBV20-1 with TRBJ2-5; 11 bases line up with TRBD1. Looked up from germline, CDR1 is DFQATT and CDR2 is SNEGSKA (reference sequence). CDR3 length: 14 amino acids. Trimming at V came to 4 bases and at J to 2 bases, leaving 3 bases not matched to a gene. The CDR3 DNA is TGCAGTGCTACTGGACAGGGGGCACAAGAGACCCAGTACTTC. Protein: CSATGQGAQETQYF.

The chain joins TRBV9 to TRBJ2-7, with D unclear. The DNA end lines up better with TRBJ2-5; the J call may be wrong. CDR3 size: 14 residues. CDR1 and CDR2 (germline): SGDLS, YYNGEE. The CDR3 here is CASSVVGRGETQYF. In DNA form, the CDR3 reads TGTGCCAGCAGCGTAGTTGGAAGAGGAGAGACCCAGTACTTC.

This clonotype was seen at least ten times. This chain joins TRBV4-1 and TRBJ2-5; 8 bases line up with TRBD2. The junction had 10 bases not matched to a gene; V was cut back by 4 bases and J by 3 bases. From germline, CDR1 is MGHRA and CDR2 YSYEKL. The length of the CDR3 is 16 residues. CDR3 in DNA: TGCGCCAGCAGCCTCGTGGGGGGACTAGTTAAAGAGACCCAGTACTTC. Protein: CASSLVGGLVKETQYF.

In its sample, this clonotype was seen once. This chain joins TRBV7-9 and TRBJ2-5; 8 bases are a match to TRBD1. V was clipped by 3 bases and J by 12 bases; unmatched bases: 18. Per germline, CDR1 SEHNR and CDR2 FQNEAQ (reference sequence). This CDR3 is 16 amino acids long. The DNA of the CDR3 is TGTGCCAGCAGCTTGTCGGCCGGGACAGGAGCCTACGAGAAGTACTTC. Its protein product is CASSLSAGTGAYEKYF. The full variable domain, completed using reference TRBV7-9 and TRBJ2-5, is DTGVSQNPRHKITKRGQNVTFRCDPISEHNRLYWYRQTLGQGPEFLTYFQNEAQLEKSRLLSDRFSAERPKGSFSTLEIQRTEQGDSAMYLCASSLSAGTGAYEKYFGPGTRLLVL.

This clonotype occurred a few times. The chain joins TRBV2 to TRBJ2-6; 8 bases agree with TRBD1. Trimming took 9 bases from V and 3 from J; bases not matched to a gene: 10. The CDR3 length is 16 residues. In germline, CDR1 is SNHLY, CDR2 FYNNEI. The CDR3 reads CARMTGVSVGANVLTF. The CDR3, as DNA: TGTGCCAGGATGACAGGGGTGTCGGTTGGGGCCAACGTCCTGACTTTC. Looking up the rest from reference TRBV2 and TRBJ2-6 gives the full variable domain: EPEVTQTPSHQVTQMGQEVILRCVPISNHLYFYWYRQILGQKVEFLVSFYNNEISEKSEIFDDQFSVERPDGSNFTLKIRSTKLEDSAMYFCARMTGVSVGANVLTFGAGSRLTVL.

This clonotype was observed a handful of times. This rearrangement joins TRBV7-9 to TRBJ2-7, with a weak D call TRBD1 (6 bases). Trimming shortened V by 1 base and J by 2 bases, and 9 bases separated the two germline ends. The CDR3 is made up of 14 amino acids. Germline loops: CDR1 SEHNR, CDR2 FQNEAQ (reference sequence). The CDR3 loop reads CASSLDQGPYEQYF. The CDR3 nucleotides read TGTGCCAGCAGCTTAGATCAGGGGCCCTACGAGCAGTACTTC.

On this clonotype itself: One base away lies a much larger clone, so this may be a sequencing read error. The chain employs TRBV9 and TRBJ2-7, with a possible D match to TRBD1 (5 bases). Germline V gene lookup returns CDR1 SGDLS and CDR2 YYNGEE. Trimming left V 0 bases short and J 4 bases short, with 14 bases between. The CDR3 has 15 amino acids. The CDR3 DNA follows: TGTGCCAGCAGCGTAGTGGACACTCTCACTTACGAGCAGTACTTC. It translates to CASSVVDTLTYEQYF.